These 26 T cell receptor beta chains were all obtained from the same sample, sequenced in a study of blood T cell repertoires in COVID-19. The data were produced by immunoSEQ multiplex PCR, yet TCRdb's version contains in-frame clones alone and is incomplete. This table holds roughly 270,000 clones, 65% to 90% found once. Input material: peripheral blood. These receptors all stem from a middle-aged man with active or convalescent COVID-19.

This clone appeared a single time. The chain uses TRBV7-2 and TRBJ2-1; D call uncertain. The CDR3 totals 16 residues. Germline-derived CDR1 and CDR2 are SGHTA and FQGNSA. V lost 5 bases to trimming and J lost 5 bases, with 19 bases between them. The CDR3 is CASSLGGARRNNEQFF. For the CDR3, the DNA is TGTGCCAGCAGCCTAGGTGGAGCCCGTCGCAACAATGAGCAGTTCTTC.

V is TRBV7-2 and J is TRBJ1-5, with 8 bases fitting TRBD1. J gave up 3 bases and V 3 bases, and 4 bases lay outside the gene matches. Germline CDR1 SGHTA, CDR2 FQGNSA. The CDR3 contains 15 residues. CDR3 sequence (DNA): TGTGCCAGCAGCTTCCAGACAGGGGACAATCAGCCCCAGCATTTT. Its protein product is CASSFQTGDNQPQHF.

The rearrangement uses TRBV28 and TRBJ1-1; no clear D gene. Germline assignment: CDR1 MDHEN and CDR2 SYDVKM. Deletions cut 8 bases from V and 2 bases from J, with 15 bases between. The CDR3 totals 14 residues. The CDR3 loop is CASDQPQLNTEAFF. CDR3 nucleotide sequence: TGTGCCAGCGACCAACCACAGCTAAACACTGAAGCTTTCTTT.

The chain links TRBV10-3 to TRBJ2-7, with TRBD2 identical over 13 bases. CDR1 is ENHRY and CDR2 is SYGVKD in the germline V gene. The V and J ends lost 6 bases and 4 bases, in that order; junction bases with no gene match: 9. The CDR3 sequence is 16 residues long. This CDR3 is CAISRPGTSGKYEQYF. For the CDR3, the DNA is TGTGCCATCAGCCGCCCCGGGACTAGCGGGAAGTACGAGCAGTACTTC.

This clone came up once. This chain connects TRBV11-2 to TRBJ1-1; D is possibly TRBD1 (6 bases). The CDR3 runs 13 residues. In germline, CDR1 is SGHAT, CDR2 FQNNGV. Trimming took 3 bases from V and 1 from J, leaving 6 bases between them. This CDR3 is CASSLDRNTEAFF. In nucleotides, the CDR3 is TGTGCCAGCAGCTTGGACAGGAACACTGAAGCTTTCTTT. The full variable domain, rest sourced from reference TRBV11-2 and TRBJ1-1, is EAGVAQSPRYKIIEKRQSVAFWCNPISGHATLYWYQQILGQGPKLLIQFQNNGVVDDSQLPKDRFSAERLKGVDSTLKIQPAKLEDSAVYLCASSLDRNTEAFFGQGTRLTVV.

The chain combines TRBV18 with TRBJ1-2; 8 positions agree with TRBD1. The trim removed 3 bases at V and 6 bases at J, leaving 12 bases unmatched. The CDR3 extends over 16 amino acids. Germline CDR1 reads KGHSH; CDR2 reads LQKENI. The CDR3 nucleotides are TGTGCCAGCTCACCTGGAAGAGCAGGGGGCGGAGATGGCTACACCTTC. This translates into CASSPGRAGGGDGYTF.

This chain links TRBV24-1 with TRBJ2-3; tentatively, D is TRBD2 (5 bases). Trimming removed 0 bases from V and 0 bases from J, with 12 bases in between. In germline, CDR1 is KGHDR, CDR2 SFDVKD. This CDR3 region has 17 residues. CDR3 protein: CATSDLKADPSTDTQYF. The CDR3 DNA follows: TGTGCCACCAGTGATTTGAAAGCGGACCCTAGCACAGATACGCAGTATTTT.

V gene TRBV28 combines with J gene TRBJ1-2, with TRBD1 as a possible D gene (5 bases). Trimming shortened V by 8 bases and J by 7 bases, and 20 bases separated the two germline ends. Per the germline V gene, CDR1 is MDHEN and CDR2 is SYDVKM. The CDR3 sequence is 14 residues long. CDR3 nucleotide sequence: TGTGCCAGCTCCCAAACAGGTGACGGGGGTGGCTACACCTTC. Translation gives CASSQTGDGGGYTF.

CDR3 sequence: CASSPGLAGNYNEQFF. The CDR3 DNA reads as TGTGCCAGCTCACCCGGACTAGCGGGGAATTACAATGAGCAGTTCTTC. The rearrangement joins TRBV18 to TRBJ2-1; 12 bases fit TRBD2. The V segment lost 3 bases and the J segment 4 bases; nucleotides outside the gene matches: 4. From germline, CDR1 is KGHSH and CDR2 LQKENI. The CDR3 totals 16 residues.

The CDR3 reads CAWVNRGSYNEQFF. The CDR3 coding sequence is TGTGCCTGGGTTAACAGGGGCTCCTACAATGAGCAGTTCTTC. This chain connects TRBV30 to TRBJ2-1, with 7 bases aligning to TRBD1. V lost 5 bases and J lost 0; bases outside the gene matches: 4. The CDR3 has 14 amino acids. The germline gives CDR1 GTSNPN, CDR2 SVGIG (reference sequence).

V is TRBV19 and J is TRBJ1-5; D unclear. Germline V lookup: CDR1 LNHDA, CDR2 SQIVND (reference sequence). The CDR3 length is 16 residues. V lost 3 bases and J 3 bases, leaving 15 bases between the germline ends. The CDR3, as DNA: TGTGCCAGTAGTATCCGTCTGAGGGCCAACAATCAGCCCCAGCATTTT. Translation gives CASSIRLRANNQPQHF.

The gene calls are TRBV7-8 and TRBJ2-1, with 7 bases matching TRBD1. CDR1 and CDR2 from the germline V gene are SGHVS and FQNEAQ. The CDR3 extends over 14 amino acids. The J segment lost 6 bases and the V segment lost 1 base, leaving 3 bases of the junction unmatched. The CDR3 is CASSLGGGPNEQFF. In DNA form, the CDR3 reads TGTGCCAGCAGCTTAGGAGGGGGCCCCAATGAGCAGTTCTTC. Full variable domain (rest looked up from reference TRBV7-8 and TRBJ2-1): GAGVSQSPRYKVAKRGQDVALRCDPISGHVSLFWYQQALGQGPEFLTYFQNEAQLDKSGLPSDRFFAERPEGSVSTLKIQRTQQEDSAVYLCASSLGGGPNEQFFGPGTRLTVL.

The chain carries TRBV21-1 and TRBJ2-7; TRBD1, as called in the table, went unchecked against the DNA. TRBV21-1 is classified as a pseudogene. The length of the CDR3 is 14 residues. The CDR3 protein is CASSADRGQNEQYF. The CDR3 DNA follows: TGTGCCAGCAGCGCCGACAGGGGGCAGAACGAGCAGTACTTC.

This clone was recorded only once. The rearrangement joins TRBV18 to TRBJ2-1, with 7 bases lining up with TRBD2. Losses at the gene ends were 2 bases for V and 0 bases for J; bases not matched to a gene: 7. Germline V gives CDR1 KGHSH, CDR2 LQKENI. This CDR3 region has 17 residues. This chain's CDR3 is CASSPSSGDRSYNEQFF. The DNA of the CDR3 is TGTGCCAGCTCACCATCTAGCGGCGACCGCTCCTACAATGAGCAGTTCTTC. Looking up the rest from reference TRBV18 and TRBJ2-1 gives the full variable domain: NAGVMQNPRHLVRRRGQEARLRCSPMKGHSHVYWYRQLPEEGLKFMVYLQKENIIDESGMPKERFSAEFPKEGPSILRIQQVVRGDSAAYFCASSPSSGDRSYNEQFFGPGTRLTVL.

The V call is TRBV9, the J call TRBJ2-5; 8 nucleotides agree with TRBD1. J gave up 1 base and V 2 bases, and 7 bases lay outside the gene matches. CDR1 is SGDLS and CDR2 is YYNGEE in the germline V gene. The CDR3 spans 16 residues. The CDR3 here is CASSVGQDNFQETQYF. CDR3 DNA: TGTGCCAGCAGCGTGGGACAGGACAACTTCCAAGAGACCCAGTACTTC.

The chain is built from TRBV19 and TRBJ1-2; 7 nucleotides align to TRBD1. V was clipped by 4 bases and J by 8 bases; unmatched bases: 7. From germline, CDR1 is LNHDA and CDR2 SQIVND (reference sequence). The CDR3 totals 13 residues. In DNA, the CDR3 is TGTGCCAGTAGTAACACAGGGGAATACGGCTACACCTTC. Protein: CASSNTGEYGYTF.

The rearrangement uses TRBV9 and TRBJ1-4; D perhaps matches TRBD1 (6 bases). The CDR3 has 13 residues. Trimming took 6 bases from V and 7 from J, leaving 13 bases between them. Per the germline V gene, CDR1 is SGDLS and CDR2 is YYNGEE. The CDR3 loop is CASNRVGGEKLFF. The CDR3 DNA reads as TGTGCCAGCAACAGGGTCGGAGGTGAAAAACTGTTTTTT. The full variable domain, in which reference TRBV9 and TRBJ1-4 provide the parts outside the CDR3, is DSGVTQTPKHLITATGQRVTLRCSPRSGDLSVYWYQQSLDQGLQFLIQYYNGEERAKGNILERFSAQQFPDLHSELNLSSLELGDSALYFCASNRVGGEKLFFGSGTQLSVL.

The CDR3 coding sequence is TGTGCCAGCAGCAAGGGGGAGGGGGAGCAGTTCTTC. Encoded protein: CASSKGEGEQFF. The chain has TRBV9 and TRBJ2-1; perhaps TRBD2 as D (7 bases). Germline V CDR1 and CDR2: SGDLS, YYNGEE. The CDR3 is 12 amino acids. V shed 4 bases and J shed 10 bases, with 12 bases lying between them.

The gene calls are TRBV24-1 and TRBJ2-5, with 7 bases matching TRBD2. V gave up 5 bases and J gave up 3 bases; unmatched junction bases: 11. The CDR3 is made up of 16 amino acids. Germline-derived CDR1 and CDR2 are KGHDR and SFDVKD. The CDR3 DNA follows: TGTGCCACCAGTGCCCTGGGGGGGGTCGGGGAAGAGACCCAGTACTTC. This translates into CATSALGGVGEETQYF.

This clone has only one observation. The chain combines TRBV19 with TRBJ2-3; the D gene is possibly TRBD1 (5 bases). From germline, CDR1 is LNHDA and CDR2 SQIVND (reference sequence). The germline V and J ends were trimmed by 3 bases and 2 bases, with 18 bases remaining between them. CDR3 length: 17 residues. CDR3 sequence (DNA): TGTGCCAGTAGTATGGGGCAAGCTTTCAGCCACACAGATACGCAGTATTTT. Amino acid sequence: CASSMGQAFSHTDTQYF.

This chain connects TRBV7-9 to TRBJ1-2; 8 bases match TRBD1. CDR3 size: 16 residues. Germline loops: CDR1 SEHNR, CDR2 FQNEAQ (reference sequence). V lost 1 base to trimming and J lost 6 bases; unmatched junction nucleotides: 10. CDR3 amino acids: CASSLGPRQGIDGYTF. CDR3 nucleotide sequence: TGTGCCAGCAGCTTAGGACCGAGACAGGGGATTGATGGCTACACCTTC.

This chain links TRBV2 with TRBJ2-7; 9 bases align to TRBD1. J was trimmed by 4 bases and V by 3 bases; bases with no gene match: 7. Germline V gene data show CDR1 as SNHLY and CDR2 as FYNNEI. The CDR3 has 15 residues. DNA for the CDR3: TGTGCCAGCAGTGAGTCGGGACAGGGTGCTTACGAGCAGTACTTC. This gives the protein CASSESGQGAYEQYF.

The gene calls are TRBV4-2 and TRBJ2-7; D gene uncertain. The CDR3 totals 13 residues. Germline V gene data show CDR1 as LGHNA and CDR2 as YNFKEQ. V lost 1 base, J lost 2 bases, and 6 bases lay in between. The CDR3 sequence: CASSQASTYEQYF. CDR3 nucleotides: TGTGCCAGCAGCCAAGCAAGCACCTACGAGCAGTACTTC.

J is TRBJ2-7 and V is TRBV27; 9 positions match TRBD1. CDR1 is MNHEY, CDR2 SMNVEV, per germline (reference sequence). V lost 3 bases to trimming and J lost 7 bases; unmatched junction nucleotides: 1. The CDR3 is 12 amino acids. Here the CDR3 DNA reads TGTGCCAGCAGTTTGGACAGGGGAGAGCAGTACTTC. The encoded protein is CASSLDRGEQYF.

The V gene is TRBV5-1, the J gene TRBJ2-1, with D possibly being TRBD2 (6 bases). V was pared by 6 bases and J by 7 bases, with 29 bases between. The CDR3 spans 18 residues. Germline CDR1 SGHRS, CDR2 YFSETQ. In nucleotides, the CDR3 is TGCGCCAGCAAAGACCTGGGATATATCGGGAGAATCGGGAATGAGCAGTTCTTC. Encoded protein: CASKDLGYIGRIGNEQFF.

As regards this clone: The germline gene is not matched at one end of the junction; a read error may be the cause. The V and J genes are TRBV28 and TRBJ1-4, with D tentatively TRBD1 (6 bases). The CDR3 has 14 residues. CDR1 and CDR2 (germline): MDHEN, SYDVKM. The CDR3: CASTFAGTQGVKIF. CDR3 nucleotides: TGTGCCAGCACCTTTGCCGGGACACAGGGAGTAAAGATTTTT.